This T cell receptor (beta chain) is from a study of T-cell memory formation after mild COVID-19. The wider study: Largely, TCR clusters stayed within a single donor. Study-level results: Some clones that responded were present in memory (sampled pre-infection), which suggests cross-reactive memory joined. Day 15 to 85 contracting clones showed balanced CD4/CD8; later expanders leaned CD4+. Mostly located in CM and EM were contracting CD4+ clones, with contracting CD8+ clones located in EMRA.

One entry per CDR3 protein, called by TCRdb with MiXCR from the 5' RACE reads. The sample shows about 430,000 distinct CDR3 sequences, about 24% of them seen only once. In its sample, this clonotype was seen a few times. The antigen remains unidentified. CDR1 is DFQATT and CDR2 is SNEGSKA in the germline V gene (reference sequence). The CDR3 has 11 amino acids. V lost 6 bases and J lost 4, with 10 bases in between. This receptor was obtained from an adult woman who had mild COVID-19 (a few samples of this study predate the infection). Cell type and time point are not known. This sequence joins TRBV20-1 and TRBJ2-7, with D unclear. Input material: PBMCs or a T cell subset sorted from them (not recorded which). CDR3 protein: CSALSPYEQYF. CDR3 nucleotides: TGCAGTGCGCTGAGCCCTTACGAGCAGTACTTC.